The rows below give T cell receptor beta chains drawn from one sample of a study of T cell changes during pregnancy in multiple sclerosis. The assay was immunoSEQ multiplex PCR, and TCRdb's table has in-frame clones only and misses some. Among approximately 60,000 clones listed, 80% to 95% were seen once. The sequencing used CD8+ T cells from peripheral blood mononuclear cells, collected in the second trimester of pregnancy. The receptor source for this set is a female donor with multiple sclerosis, enrolled in a pregnancy study. The CDR3 runs from the conserved cysteine through the conserved F or W. D genes are given only for firm matches. Clone size, where shown, is once, few, many, or a class for clones that have expanded.

v_call: TRBV5-5
clone_size: -
j_call: TRBJ2-1
d_call: TRBD2
cdr3_nt: TGTGCCAGCAGCCCCCTAGGGACTAGTAACTACAATGAGCAGTTCTTC
cdr3_aa: CASSPLGTSNYNEQFF

v_call: TRBV27
clone_size: -
j_call: TRBJ2-3
d_call: -
cdr3_nt: TGTGCCAGCAGTTTTTCTTCTAGCACAGATACGCAGTATTTT
cdr3_aa: CASSFSSSTDTQYF

v_call: TRBV7-6
clone_size: -
j_call: TRBJ2-2
d_call: -
cdr3_nt: TGTGCCAGCAGCTTAGGTTGGAGAACCGGGGAGCTGTTTTTT
cdr3_aa: CASSLGWRTGELFF

v_call: TRBV2
clone_size: once
j_call: TRBJ1-1
d_call: -
cdr3_nt: TGTGCCAGCTCTCTCTCAGAATTAGGGGGAAACACTGAAGCTTTCTTT
cdr3_aa: CASSLSELGGNTEAFF

v_call: TRBV4-1
clone_size: -
j_call: TRBJ2-1
d_call: TRBD2
cdr3_nt: TGCGCCAGCAGCCAAGTTCTAGCGGGAGGCCCTGAGCAGTTCTTC
cdr3_aa: CASSQVLAGGPEQFF

v_call: TRBV15
clone_size: -
j_call: TRBJ1-5
d_call: -
cdr3_nt: TGTGCCACCAGCGCAGGGCGTAGGGGCAATCAGCCCCAGCATTTT
cdr3_aa: CATSAGRRGNQPQHF

v_call: TRBV5-6
clone_size: -
j_call: TRBJ1-1
d_call: TRBD1
cdr3_nt: TGTGCCAGCAGTGTACAGGGGGCGTACACTGAAGCTTTCTTT
cdr3_aa: CASSVQGAYTEAFF

v_call: TRBV5-6
clone_size: once
j_call: TRBJ2-7
d_call: TRBD1
cdr3_nt: TGTGCCAGCAGCAGATGGACAGGGGGCGAGCAGTACTTC
cdr3_aa: CASSRWTGGEQYF

v_call: TRBV2
clone_size: -
j_call: TRBJ2-5
d_call: -
cdr3_nt: TGTGCCAGGGGGGCTGCGACGGTTCGAGAGACCCAGTACTTC
cdr3_aa: CARGAATVRETQYF

v_call: TRBV27
clone_size: -
j_call: TRBJ2-5
d_call: -
cdr3_nt: TGTGCCAGCAGTTCGACTCCCCAAGAGACCCAGTACTTC
cdr3_aa: CASSSTPQETQYF

v_call: TRBV4-1
clone_size: -
j_call: TRBJ2-1
d_call: -
cdr3_nt: TGCGCCAGCAGCCAAGGCGACGGGAGTGGGACTGAGCAGTTCTTC
cdr3_aa: CASSQGDGSGTEQFF

v_call: TRBV19
clone_size: many
j_call: TRBJ1-5
d_call: TRBD1
cdr3_nt: TGTGCCAGTAGTACCGGGACAGGGCTCGGTCAGCCCCAGCATTTT
cdr3_aa: CASSTGTGLGQPQHF

v_call: TRBV19
clone_size: -
j_call: TRBJ2-2
d_call: -
cdr3_nt: TGTGCCAGTAGTACGGGACTTACTAACACCGGGGAGCTGTTTTTT
cdr3_aa: CASSTGLTNTGELFF

v_call: TRBV5-5
clone_size: -
j_call: TRBJ2-7
d_call: TRBD2
cdr3_nt: TGTGCCAGCAGCTTGGCCTCGGGTAGCGGGTACGAGCAGTACTTC
cdr3_aa: CASSLASGSGYEQYF

v_call: TRBV10-2
clone_size: -
j_call: TRBJ2-1
d_call: TRBD2
cdr3_nt: TGCGCCAGCAGGGAGGGTGCGGGAGATTCCAATGAGCAGTTCTTC
cdr3_aa: CASREGAGDSNEQFF

v_call: TRBV19
clone_size: -
j_call: TRBJ1-1
d_call: TRBD1
cdr3_nt: TGTGCCAGTAGTATAGCGCCAGGGGGAGCTGAAGCTTTCTTT
cdr3_aa: CASSIAPGGAEAFF

v_call: TRBV19
clone_size: -
j_call: TRBJ2-2
d_call: -
cdr3_nt: TGTGCCAGTAGCCCGGGCCTCGGGATCACCGGGGAGCTGTTTTTT
cdr3_aa: CASSPGLGITGELFF

v_call: TRBV4-1
clone_size: once
j_call: TRBJ2-7
d_call: -
cdr3_nt: TGCGCCAGCAGCCAACGGGGGTCCCCCTACGAGCAGTACTTC
cdr3_aa: CASSQRGSPYEQYF

v_call: TRBV7-2
clone_size: -
j_call: TRBJ2-7
d_call: -
cdr3_nt: TGTGCCAGCAGCTTAGCGGCAGGCTACGAGCAGTACTTC
cdr3_aa: CASSLAAGYEQYF

v_call: TRBV19
clone_size: once
j_call: TRBJ2-7
d_call: TRBD2
cdr3_nt: TGTGCCAGTACCCCCACTAGCGGGAGTCTTTACGAGCAGTACTTC
cdr3_aa: CASTPTSGSLYEQYF

v_call: TRBV6-1
clone_size: once
j_call: TRBJ1-2
d_call: -
cdr3_nt: TGTGCCAGCCCCGGGACACACTATGGCTACACCTTC
cdr3_aa: CASPGTHYGYTF

v_call: TRBV10-1
clone_size: -
j_call: TRBJ2-2
d_call: TRBD2
cdr3_nt: TGCGCCAGCAGTGGACCGACTAGCGGGATGGGAACCGGGGAGCTGTTTTTT
cdr3_aa: CASSGPTSGMGTGELFF

v_call: TRBV4-2
clone_size: -
j_call: TRBJ2-6
d_call: -
cdr3_nt: TGTGCCAGCAGCGACAGCTCTGGGGCCAACGTCCTGACTTTC
cdr3_aa: CASSDSSGANVLTF

v_call: TRBV5-5
clone_size: -
j_call: TRBJ1-1
d_call: -
cdr3_nt: TGTGCCAGCAGCTTGAGCGGGGCCGGGCCGATGAACACTGAAGCTTTCTTT
cdr3_aa: CASSLSGAGPMNTEAFF

v_call: TRBV5-1
clone_size: -
j_call: TRBJ1-5
d_call: TRBD1
cdr3_nt: TGCGCCAGCAGCTCCGGACAGGGAGCTCAGCCCCAGCATTTT
cdr3_aa: CASSSGQGAQPQHF

v_call: TRBV7-5
clone_size: -
j_call: TRBJ2-1
d_call: -
cdr3_nt: TGTGTCAGAAGCTTCCGGGACTACCCCTACAATGAGCAGTTCTTC
cdr3_aa: CVRSFRDYPYNEQFF

v_call: TRBV11-2
clone_size: -
j_call: TRBJ2-7
d_call: -
cdr3_nt: TGTGCCAGCAGCTTAGATCTTAGTGGGCTGTCCGAGCAGTACTTC
cdr3_aa: CASSLDLSGLSEQYF

v_call: TRBV19
clone_size: -
j_call: TRBJ2-7
d_call: TRBD1
cdr3_nt: TGTGCCAGTAGTCAGGACAGGGCCGGCCCCTACGAGCAGTACTTC
cdr3_aa: CASSQDRAGPYEQYF

v_call: TRBV6-1
clone_size: -
j_call: TRBJ2-7
d_call: TRBD2
cdr3_nt: TGTGCCAGCAGTGAATTGGGGACTAGCGGGAGGGCGAGCTCCTACGAGCAGTACTTC
cdr3_aa: CASSELGTSGRASSYEQYF

v_call: TRBV25-1
clone_size: -
j_call: TRBJ1-4
d_call: -
cdr3_nt: TGTGCCAGCAGTGATTCGGGTAAACTGTTTTTT
cdr3_aa: CASSDSGKLFF

v_call: TRBV2
clone_size: -
j_call: TRBJ2-1
d_call: TRBD2
cdr3_nt: TGTGCCGGCTTAGCGGGAGGTGGGGTCAATGAGCAGTTCTTC
cdr3_aa: CAGLAGGGVNEQFF

v_call: TRBV4-1
clone_size: -
j_call: TRBJ2-7
d_call: TRBD2
cdr3_nt: TGCGCCAGCAGCCCCCTTGGGAGGGAGTACGAGCAGTACTTC
cdr3_aa: CASSPLGREYEQYF

v_call: TRBV19
clone_size: -
j_call: TRBJ1-2
d_call: -
cdr3_nt: TGTGCCAGTAGTGTACAGGGAGCTAGTGGCTACACCTTC
cdr3_aa: CASSVQGASGYTF

v_call: TRBV6-6
clone_size: -
j_call: TRBJ1-1
d_call: -
cdr3_nt: TGTGCCAGCAGCCTCAGGGAAACTGAAGCTTTCTTT
cdr3_aa: CASSLRETEAFF

v_call: TRBV6-1
clone_size: -
j_call: TRBJ2-7
d_call: -
cdr3_nt: TGTGCCAGCAGTGAGGGGGCCACCTACGAGCAGTACTTC
cdr3_aa: CASSEGATYEQYF

v_call: TRBV4-1
clone_size: -
j_call: TRBJ1-6
d_call: -
cdr3_nt: TGCGCCAGCAGCCAAGTCGGGGGACCCGGTATGAATTCACCCCTCCACTTT
cdr3_aa: CASSQVGGPGMNSPLHF

v_call: TRBV28
clone_size: -
j_call: TRBJ2-7
d_call: -
cdr3_nt: TGTGCCAGCCGGGGGTGGACCGATTCCTACGAGCAGTACTTC
cdr3_aa: CASRGWTDSYEQYF

v_call: TRBV9
clone_size: -
j_call: TRBJ2-6
d_call: TRBD2
cdr3_nt: TGTGCCAGCAGCCCCAGGACTAGCGGGAGTCAAGTTGGGGCCAACGTCCTGACTTTC
cdr3_aa: CASSPRTSGSQVGANVLTF

v_call: TRBV27
clone_size: -
j_call: TRBJ2-7
d_call: TRBD2
cdr3_nt: TGTGCCAGCAGTTTGAGGCTAGCGGGGCCGGGGGTCGAGCAGTACTTC
cdr3_aa: CASSLRLAGPGVEQYF

v_call: TRBV27
clone_size: -
j_call: TRBJ2-7
d_call: TRBD2
cdr3_nt: TGTGCCAGCAGTTTATCGAGCGGGAGCGAGCAGTACTTC
cdr3_aa: CASSLSSGSEQYF

v_call: TRBV13
clone_size: -
j_call: TRBJ2-7
d_call: -
cdr3_nt: TGTGCCAGCAGCTTAGGTGGGCAGGGCAGTTACGAGCAGTACTTC
cdr3_aa: CASSLGGQGSYEQYF

v_call: TRBV27
clone_size: once
j_call: TRBJ2-1
d_call: -
cdr3_nt: TGTGCCAGCAGTTTAAGGGCTCGGGGGAATGAGCAGTTCTTC
cdr3_aa: CASSLRARGNEQFF

v_call: TRBV5-6
clone_size: -
j_call: TRBJ2-1
d_call: -
cdr3_nt: TGTGCCAGCAGCTTGTACGGGACTCGTGATGAGCAGTTCTTC
cdr3_aa: CASSLYGTRDEQFF

v_call: TRBV11-2
clone_size: -
j_call: TRBJ2-2
d_call: TRBD2
cdr3_nt: TGTGCCAGCAGCCTCTACGGACTAGGGGAGAACACCGGGGAGCTGTTTTTT
cdr3_aa: CASSLYGLGENTGELFF

v_call: TRBV19
clone_size: -
j_call: TRBJ1-3
d_call: -
cdr3_nt: TGTGGGGCGGGCTCTGGAAACACCATATATTTT
cdr3_aa: CGAGSGNTIYF

v_call: TRBV27
clone_size: -
j_call: TRBJ2-1
d_call: TRBD2
cdr3_nt: TGTGCCAGCAGTTACGGGGGGGAGCAGTTCTTC
cdr3_aa: CASSYGGEQFF